These 27 T cell receptor beta chains came from one sample sequenced in a study of identical twins. TCRdb processed the 5' RACE reads anew with MiXCR; each CDR3 protein has one entry. The table has around 650,000 distinct CDR3 sequences, less than 9% seen once. These same data were also listed under a study on yellow fever vaccine responses in identical twins.

What was sequenced was PBMCs. These receptors were obtained from a woman aged 18-35 years in good health.

The chain couples TRBV6-6 to TRBJ1-4, with no clear D. CDR3 length: 12 residues. The germline CDR1 and CDR2 sequences are MNHNY and SVGAGI (reference sequence). Deletions cut 4 bases from V and 7 bases from J, with 7 bases between. CDR3 in amino acids: CASSSRPEKLFF. CDR3 coding DNA: TGTGCCAGCAGTTCGAGACCTGAAAAACTGTTTTTT.

This clonotype was found a few times. The chain carries TRBV7-6 and TRBJ2-5; possible D gene TRBD2, 6 bases. With 8 bases removed from V and 2 bases from J, the gap between germline ends came to 15 bases. Germline V CDR1 and CDR2: SGHVS, FNYEAQ. The CDR3 totals 14 residues. Here the CDR3 reads CASSGEARQETQYF. For the CDR3, the DNA is TGTGCCAGCTCCGGGGAGGCTAGACAAGAGACCCAGTACTTC.

This clonotype was picked up a small number of times. The J gene is TRBJ1-2, the V gene TRBV29-1, with D possibly being TRBD1 (5 bases). The CDR3 is 15 amino acids. V was pared by 1 base and J by 5 bases, with 17 bases between. From germline, CDR1 is SQVTM and CDR2 ANQGSEA. CDR3 in amino acids: CSVEVSRVSNYGYTF. The CDR3 coding sequence is TGCAGCGTTGAAGTCTCCAGGGTCTCCAATTATGGCTACACCTTC.

This clonotype occurred a few times. V gene TRBV29-1 combines with J gene TRBJ1-2, with a weak D call TRBD1 (6 bases). Trimming removed 7 bases from V and 6 bases from J, with 24 bases in between. Germline V gene lookup returns CDR1 SQVTM and CDR2 ANQGSEA. CDR3 length equals 15 residues. DNA of the CDR3: TGCAGCGGAACCGGGTGGGGGGCTAGCAACGATGGCTACACCTTC. This translates into CSGTGWGASNDGYTF.

This clonotype was detected a few times. This chain uses TRBV7-8 with TRBJ2-7; no firm D call. Trimming took off 2 bases at V and 5 bases at J, with 10 bases between the two ends. Germline CDR1 and CDR2: SGHVS and FQNEAQ. There are 13 residues in the CDR3. The chain's CDR3 is CASSLIGFNEQYF. The CDR3 DNA sequence: TGTGCCAGCAGCTTAATTGGGTTCAACGAGCAGTACTTC.

V is TRBV27 and J is TRBJ1-2, with D possibly TRBD1 on 5 matching bases. V was clipped by 4 bases and J by 4 bases, with 10 bases between them. The CDR3 loop spans 13 amino acids. Germline CDR1 MNHEY, CDR2 SMNVEV (reference sequence). The CDR3 DNA sequence: TGTGCCAGCAGTTCAAGGGGCCTCTATGGCTACACCTTC. The encoded protein is CASSSRGLYGYTF.

This clonotype was detected many times. The chain couples TRBV29-1 to TRBJ2-2, with D possibly being TRBD2 (5 bases). The germline CDR1 and CDR2 sequences are SQVTM and ANQGSEA. V dropped 0 bases and J dropped 7 bases, with 15 bases sitting between them. This CDR3 has 15 residues. The CDR3 is CSVEDQALGSGELFF. The CDR3 coding sequence is TGCAGCGTTGAAGATCAAGCTCTAGGGAGCGGGGAGCTGTTTTTT.

This clonotype showed up many times. The rearrangement joins TRBV24-1 to TRBJ2-1; 12 bases map to TRBD2. Germline CDR1 is KGHDR and CDR2 is SFDVKD. The CDR3 sequence is 17 residues long. With 1 base clipped from V and 6 bases from J, the junction kept 6 bases outside the gene matches. CDR3 coding DNA: TGTGCCACCAGTGATTTACCGACTAGCGGGAGACCCAATGAGCAGTTCTTC. Its protein product is CATSDLPTSGRPNEQFF.

V gene TRBV6-5 combines with J gene TRBJ2-5; TRBD1 aligns across 8 bases. This CDR3 is 14 amino acids long. Trimming at V came to 5 bases and at J to 5 bases, leaving 7 bases not matched to a gene. Germline V gene sequence: CDR1 MNHEY, CDR2 SVGAGI. CDR3 amino acids: CASSTRQGRETQYF. CDR3 nucleotides: TGTGCCAGCAGTACTAGACAGGGGAGGGAGACCCAGTACTTC.

The sample holds a few counts of this clonotype. The rearrangement links TRBV15 to TRBJ1-2; possibly TRBD1 for D (5 bases). Trimming stripped 0 bases from V and 5 bases from J, with 13 bases between. Germline lookup yields CDR1 LNHNV and CDR2 YYDKDF (reference sequence). The CDR3 covers 15 residues. The CDR3 sequence: CATSRDTQGWYGYTF. In DNA form, the CDR3 reads TGTGCCACCAGCAGAGATACCCAGGGATGGTATGGCTACACCTTC.

The V and J genes are TRBV7-8 and TRBJ1-4, with 7 bases aligning to TRBD1. The CDR3 extends over 16 amino acids. Germline lookup yields CDR1 SGHVS and CDR2 FQNEAQ. V was clipped by 4 bases and J by 5 bases; unmatched bases: 10. The CDR3 is CASSSLQGMGNEKLFF. CDR3 DNA sequence: TGTGCCAGCAGCTCCTTACAGGGGATGGGGAATGAAAAACTGTTTTTT.

The rearrangement uses TRBV3-1 and TRBJ2-5; tentative D call: TRBD1 (5 bases). Per the germline V gene, CDR1 is LGHDT and CDR2 is YNNKEL (reference sequence). Trimming took off 2 bases at V and 7 bases at J, with 11 bases between the two ends. This CDR3 is 13 amino acids long. The CDR3 loop is CASSQRKGSTQYF. The CDR3 coding sequence is TGTGCCAGCAGCCAACGTAAGGGGTCGACCCAGTACTTC.

The chain combines TRBV12-3 or TRBV12-4 with TRBJ2-4; either TRBD1 or TRBD2 may supply D (5 bases each). Trimming took 1 base from V and 2 from J, leaving 15 bases between them. The CDR3 length is 17 residues. The CDR3 DNA follows: TGTGCCAGCAGTTTAGGGGGCCTAGCCCTACCCAAAAACATTCAGTACTTC. It is translated as CASSLGGLALPKNIQYF.

This clonotype was seen many times. The CDR3 loop reads CASSLLSGRANEQFF. CDR3 DNA: TGTGCCAGCAGTTTGCTGAGCGGGAGGGCCAATGAGCAGTTCTTC. The V gene is TRBV27, the J gene TRBJ2-1, with 10 bases that match TRBD2. V shed 3 bases and J 6 bases; nucleotides not matched to a gene: 5. The germline V gene encodes CDR1 MNHEY and CDR2 SMNVEV (reference sequence). The CDR3 covers 15 residues.

The CDR3 is CASSPGQGQYGELFF. CDR3 coding DNA: TGCGCCAGCAGCCCCGGACAGGGACAGTACGGGGAGCTGTTTTTT. The chain is built from TRBV5-1 and TRBJ2-2; 8 positions agree with TRBD1. The V gene's germline CDR1 is SGHRS and CDR2 YFSETQ. V dropped 4 bases and J dropped 7; count of bases not matched to a gene: 9. The CDR3 loop spans 15 amino acids.

This clonotype has only a few counts. The genes are TRBV5-1 and TRBJ1-5; unclear D gene. Germline CDR1 SGHRS, CDR2 YFSETQ. The V end lost 4 bases, the J end lost 5 bases, and 10 bases lay between the germline ends. This CDR3 has 13 residues. In nucleotides, the CDR3 is TGCGCCAGCAGCGAGCTAGCGGATCAGCCCCAGCATTTT. It translates to CASSELADQPQHF. Full variable domain (remainder filled in from reference TRBV5-1 and TRBJ1-5): KAGVTQTPRYLIKTRGQQVTLSCSPISGHRSVSWYQQTPGQGLQFLFEYFSETQRNKGNFPGRFSGRQFSNSRSEMNVSTLELGDSALYLCASSELADQPQHFGDGTRLSIL.

V gene TRBV6-1 combines with J gene TRBJ2-1, with 11 positions matching TRBD1. J lost 5 bases, V lost 6 bases, and 6 bases had no gene match. The germline gives CDR1 MNHNS, CDR2 SASEGT. The CDR3 is made up of 15 amino acids. The CDR3: CASSQDRGRNNEQFF. The DNA for the CDR3 is TGTGCCAGCAGCCAGGACAGGGGGCGAAACAATGAGCAGTTCTTC.

The V gene is TRBV7-4, the J gene TRBJ1-6, with D possibly matching TRBD1 (6 bases). The germline CDR1 and CDR2 sequences are SGHVT and SQSDAQ. The CDR3 spans 18 residues. V was cut by 1 base and J by 0 bases, with 13 bases left in between. CDR3 DNA: TGTGCCAGCAGCTTAGTTCGCAGGGGAAGCTCCTATAATTCACCCCTCCACTTT. Its protein product is CASSLVRRGSSYNSPLHF.

This clonotype was observed at least ten times. V and J are TRBV10-3 and TRBJ2-3; D gene unclear. Trimming removed 0 bases at V and 4 bases at J, with 8 bases between. Germline V CDR1 and CDR2: ENHRY, SYGVKD. CDR3 length equals 14 residues. In DNA form, the CDR3 reads TGTGCCATCAGTGAGTCGACCATTCCAGATACGCAGTATTTT. Amino acid sequence: CAISESTIPDTQYF.

This clonotype occurred many times. The chain employs TRBV14 and TRBJ2-2, with D perhaps being TRBD1 or TRBD2 (7 bases each). Per germline, CDR1 SGHDN and CDR2 FVKESK. CDR3 length: 18 residues. The V gene lost 4 bases and the J gene lost 6 bases, with 24 bases spanning the gap. The DNA of the CDR3 is TGTGCCAGCAGCCCGTACCATTACAGGGGAGGGGACGCCGGGGAGCTGTTTTTT. Its protein product is CASSPYHYRGGDAGELFF.

This clonotype showed up many times. The rearrangement joins TRBV7-7 to TRBJ2-1; 13 bases agree with TRBD2. Trimming cost V 5 bases and J 7 bases; bases outside gene matches: 5. The CDR3 extends over 15 amino acids. CDR1 SSHAT and CDR2 FNYEAQ come from the germline V gene (reference sequence). CDR3 in amino acids: CASSRGLAGDNEQFF. Written as DNA, the CDR3 is TGTGCCAGCAGCCGTGGACTAGCGGGGGATAATGAGCAGTTCTTC. Combining the CDR3 with reference TRBV7-7 and TRBJ2-1 gives the whole variable domain GAGVSQSPRYKVTKRGQDVTLRCDPISSHATLYWYQQALGQGPEFLTYFNYEAQPDKSGLPSDRFSAERPEGSISTLTIQRTEQRDSAMYRCASSRGLAGDNEQFFGPGTRLTVL.

This clonotype has a handful of counts. The genes are TRBV6-5 and TRBJ1-5; D possibly corresponds to TRBD1 (6 bases). The CDR3 is 15 amino acids. Per the germline V gene, CDR1 is MNHEY and CDR2 is SVGAGI. V was shortened by 4 bases and J by 5 bases, with 15 bases between the two germline ends. Here the CDR3 DNA reads TGTGCCAGCAGTTCAGGGGACTTGATCTATCAGCCCCAGCATTTT. It yields the protein CASSSGDLIYQPQHF.

This clonotype has just a few counts. CDR3 sequence: CASSLAGGGPKAEQFF. CDR3 DNA: TGCGCCAGCAGCTTGGCGGGAGGGGGACCGAAAGCGGAGCAGTTCTTC. The J gene is TRBJ2-1, the V gene TRBV5-1; TRBD2 agrees at 8 bases. The CDR3 is 16 residues long. The ends lost 0 bases at V and 10 bases at J; junction bases unmatched: 12. Germline lookup yields CDR1 SGHRS and CDR2 YFSETQ.

This clonotype was found many times. V and J are TRBV28 and TRBJ2-1, with 7 bases lining up with TRBD2. V was clipped by 5 bases and J by 15 bases; unmatched bases: 19. The CDR3 extends over 15 amino acids. Germline V gene data show CDR1 as MDHEN and CDR2 as SYDVKM. CDR3 protein: CASSGAGVSSVVRFF. CDR3 nucleotides: TGTGCCAGCAGTGGCGCGGGGGTGAGTTCAGTAGTTCGGTTCTTC.

V usage is TRBV7-9 and J usage is TRBJ2-3; no reliable D call. Trimming removed 1 base at V and 4 bases at J, with 9 bases between. This CDR3 has 14 residues. CDR1 is SEHNR, CDR2 FQNEAQ, per germline (reference sequence). CDR3 in DNA: TGTGCCAGCAGCTTAGAATCGTTGCCAGATACGCAGTATTTT. Its protein product is CASSLESLPDTQYF.

The chain recombines TRBV7-6 with TRBJ2-1, with 10 positions matching TRBD2. Trimming removed 1 base from V and 10 bases from J; junction bases left unmatched: 10. The CDR3 runs to 16 residues. Germline CDR1 reads SGHVS; CDR2 reads FNYEAQ. CDR3 residues: CASSLEAQPGLAEQFF. CDR3 coding DNA: TGTGCCAGCAGCTTAGAGGCCCAGCCGGGACTAGCGGAGCAGTTCTTC.

This clonotype was counted many times. The gene calls are TRBV12-3 or TRBV12-4 and TRBJ1-6; 11 nucleotides line up with TRBD1. V was clipped by 1 base and J by 10 bases; unmatched bases: 6. CDR3 length equals 16 residues. CDR3 in DNA: TGTGCCAGCAGTTTAGTCGGACAGGGGGCGAGCTCACCCCTCCACTTT. Residues: CASSLVGQGASSPLHF.